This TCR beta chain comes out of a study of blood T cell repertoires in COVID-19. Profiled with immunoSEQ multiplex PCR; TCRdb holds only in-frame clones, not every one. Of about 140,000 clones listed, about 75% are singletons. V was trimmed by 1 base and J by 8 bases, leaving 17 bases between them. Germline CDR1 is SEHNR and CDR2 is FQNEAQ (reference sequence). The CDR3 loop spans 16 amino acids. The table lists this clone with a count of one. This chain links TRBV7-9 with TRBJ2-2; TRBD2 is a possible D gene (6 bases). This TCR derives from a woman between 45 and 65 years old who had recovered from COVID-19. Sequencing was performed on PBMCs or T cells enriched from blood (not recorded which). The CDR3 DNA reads TGTGCCAGCAGCTTAGGGACTACCGGGCCGTCAGGGGAGCTGTTTTTT. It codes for CASSLGTTGPSGELFF. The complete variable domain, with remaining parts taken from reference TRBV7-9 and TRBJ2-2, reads DTGVSQNPRHKITKRGQNVTFRCDPISEHNRLYWYRQTLGQGPEFLTYFQNEAQLEKSRLLSDRFSAERPKGSFSTLEIQRTEQGDSAMYLCASSLGTTGPSGELFFGEGSRLTVL.